Listed below are T cell receptor beta chains from one sample, sequenced in a study of patients and donors after allogeneic stem cell transplantation. MiXCR, run by TCRdb on the RT-PCR reads, gives a single entry per CDR3 protein. Among about 210,000 distinct CDR3 sequences listed, around two fifths were seen once. Sequenced sample: blood, either unsorted or a sorted T cell fraction (not recorded which). These receptors originate from a human donor who was either an allogeneic HSCT recipient or a stem cell or donor lymphocyte infusion donor (not recorded which). It is not recorded whose cells these are; they may come from a transplant donor. The CDR3 runs from the conserved cysteine through the conserved F or W. A D gene is named only where the DNA matches it firmly. Not all rows give a size; the values are once, few, many and, for expanded clones, a class.

V,J,size,D,CDR3,DNA
TRBV5-1,TRBJ2-1,NA,TRBD2,CASSLAQRGITMDEQFF,TGCGCCAGCAGCTTGGCCCAGCGGGGGATTACTATGGATGAGCAGTTCTTC
TRBV20-1,TRBJ1-1,few,NA,CSAREGSRVNTEAFF,TGCAGTGCTAGAGAAGGGAGCCGAGTGAACACTGAAGCTTTCTTT
TRBV12-3/TRBV12-4,TRBJ1-2,NA,NA,CASNRIDRYYGYTF,TGTGCCAGCAACCGAATCGACAGGTACTATGGCTACACCTTC
TRBV5-1,TRBJ2-3,NA,TRBD2,CASNVVGLAGTDTQYF,TGCGCCAGCAACGTTGTGGGACTAGCGGGCACAGATACGCAGTATTTT
TRBV12-3/TRBV12-4,TRBJ2-7,NA,TRBD1,CASTKRGQGTYEQYF,TGTGCCAGCACCAAACGAGGACAGGGGACCTACGAGCAGTACTTC
TRBV5-1,TRBJ1-1,NA,NA,CASSLTSDVEAFF,TGCGCCAGCAGCCTAACCTCGGACGTTGAAGCTTTCTTT
TRBV11-1,TRBJ1-2,NA,NA,CASSLNLGTGYTF,TGTGCCAGCAGCTTAAACTTGGGTACGGGCTACACCTTC
TRBV10-3,TRBJ2-5,NA,NA,CATNRGRGQETQYF,TGTGCCACCAATCGGGGCAGGGGCCAAGAGACCCAGTACTTC
TRBV4-3,TRBJ1-6,NA,NA,CASSQEMASFTPLHF,TGCGCCAGCAGCCAAGAAATGGCAAGCTTTACACCCCTCCACTTT
TRBV5-1,TRBJ1-1,few,TRBD1,CASSLTGVPNTEAFF,TGCGCCAGCAGCTTGACAGGGGTTCCGAACACTGAAGCTTTCTTT
TRBV7-6,TRBJ1-4,NA,NA,CASSRQGPDEKLFF,TGTGCCAGCAGCCGGCAGGGTCCGGATGAAAAACTGTTTTTT
TRBV12-3/TRBV12-4,TRBJ2-2,NA,NA,CASSLSGPGGELFF,TGTGCCAGCAGTTTATCCGGGCCGGGCGGGGAGCTGTTTTTT
TRBV4-3,TRBJ2-3,NA,NA,CAGSQDLDLRWSSTDTQYF,TGCGCCGGCAGCCAAGATCTTGACTTAAGATGGTCTAGCACAGATACGCAGTATTTT
TRBV10-1,TRBJ2-5,NA,NA,CASSESGWETQYF,TGCGCCAGCAGTGAATCGGGGTGGGAGACCCAGTACTTC
TRBV24-1,TRBJ1-1,few,NA,CATSATGGEAFF,TGTGCCACCAGTGCCACAGGAGGTGAAGCTTTCTTT
TRBV12-3/TRBV12-4,TRBJ1-6,NA,NA,CASSLSRVGNSPLHF,TGTGCCAGCAGCCTGTCGCGGGTTGGGAATTCACCCCTCCACTTT
TRBV20-1,TRBJ1-1,few,NA,CSASPDTEAFF,TGCAGTGCTTCCCCTGACACTGAAGCTTTCTTT
TRBV5-1,TRBJ2-1,NA,NA,CASSLTGTEVYNEQFF,TGCGCCAGCAGCTTGACCGGGACGGAAGTCTACAATGAGCAGTTCTTC
TRBV5-1,TRBJ2-1,NA,NA,CASRDSHISGSYNEQFF,TGCGCCAGCCGGGACTCCCACATTTCGGGCTCCTACAATGAGCAGTTCTTC
TRBV6-1,TRBJ1-5,NA,NA,CASSQYSNQPQHF,TGTGCCAGCAGCCAGTATAGCAATCAGCCCCAGCATTTT
TRBV28,TRBJ1-5,NA,TRBD1,CASRLGGGGYQPQHF,TGTGCCAGCAGGTTAGGAGGGGGCGGATATCAGCCCCAGCATTTT
TRBV7-8,TRBJ1-2,NA,NA,CASSLAPGDYGYTF,TGTGCCAGCAGCTTAGCTCCAGGGGACTATGGCTACACCTTC
TRBV7-3,TRBJ2-5,NA,NA,CASSKQGPGETQYF,TGTGCCAGCAGCAAACAGGGTCCAGGGGAGACCCAGTACTTC
TRBV12-3/TRBV12-4,TRBJ1-2,NA,NA,CASRADLTNYGYTF,TGTGCCAGCAGGGCGGATTTGACTAACTATGGCTACACCTTC
TRBV6-1,TRBJ1-1,few,NA,CASYHYTEAFF,TGTGCCAGCTACCATTACACTGAAGCTTTCTTT
TRBV11-2,TRBJ1-1,few,NA,CASSLDLRAPEAFF,TGTGCCAGCAGCTTAGATTTGAGGGCACCCGAAGCTTTCTTT
TRBV12-3/TRBV12-4,TRBJ1-5,few,NA,CASSLVGRAQPQHF,TGTGCCAGCAGTTTAGTGGGGAGAGCGCAGCCCCAGCATTTT
TRBV6-5,TRBJ2-7,NA,TRBD1,CASSYKTGTVWGYEQYF,TGTGCCAGCAGTTACAAGACCGGGACAGTTTGGGGCTACGAGCAGTACTTC
TRBV20-1,TRBJ1-1,NA,NA,CSARDGGNTEAFF,TGCAGTGCTAGAGATGGCGGGAACACTGAAGCTTTCTTT
TRBV2,TRBJ2-5,NA,NA,CAGKTGQETQYF,TGTGCCGGAAAGACAGGCCAAGAGACCCAGTACTTC
TRBV15,TRBJ1-2,NA,NA,CATSRDVAWGGYTF,TGTGCCACCAGCAGAGATGTAGCCTGGGGAGGCTACACCTTC
TRBV5-5,TRBJ1-1,NA,NA,CASSHGWVNTEAFF,TGTGCCAGCAGCCACGGTTGGGTGAACACTGAAGCTTTCTTT
TRBV6-6,TRBJ1-1,NA,NA,CASSYEGGPAGGEAFF,TGTGCCAGCAGTTACGAAGGCGGCCCGGCGGGCGGGGAAGCTTTCTTT
TRBV10-3,TRBJ2-4,few,TRBD1,CAISPDRGQNIQYF,TGTGCCATCAGTCCAGACAGGGGACAAAACATTCAGTACTTC
TRBV6-2/TRBV6-3,TRBJ2-1,NA,NA,CASSLTNPSNEQFF,TGTGCCAGCAGTTTGACTAACCCGAGCAATGAGCAGTTCTTC
TRBV7-2,TRBJ1-5,few,NA,CASSSGRQFNQPQHF,TGTGCCAGCAGCTCCGGGAGGCAGTTTAATCAGCCCCAGCATTTT
TRBV24-1,TRBJ2-7,NA,NA,CATSESGYEQYF,TGTGCCACCAGTGAATCGGGCTACGAGCAGTACTTC
TRBV29-1,TRBJ1-1,few,NA,CSVEARQTDAEAFF,TGCAGCGTTGAAGCTAGACAGACCGACGCTGAAGCTTTCTTT
TRBV28,TRBJ1-6,NA,NA,CASRTPRVGGFNSPLHF,TGTGCCAGCAGGACCCCCCGGGTGGGGGGCTTTAATTCACCCCTCCACTTT
TRBV3-1,TRBJ2-5,NA,NA,CASSQEAAAQETQYF,TGTGCCAGCAGCCAAGAGGCCGCGGCCCAAGAGACCCAGTACTTC
TRBV7-9,TRBJ1-1,few,NA,CASSLVQGVNTEAFF,TGTGCCAGCAGCTTAGTTCAGGGAGTGAACACTGAAGCTTTCTTT
TRBV28,TRBJ2-6,NA,TRBD2,CASRGGKAGANVLTF,TGTGCCAGCCGGGGAGGGAAGGCTGGGGCCAACGTCCTGACTTTC
TRBV7-2,TRBJ1-5,NA,NA,CASNLEAGQPQHF,TGTGCCAGCAACCTAGAGGCGGGTCAGCCCCAGCATTTT
TRBV5-5,TRBJ1-1,few,NA,CASSLHPGAKTEAFF,TGTGCCAGCAGCTTGCACCCAGGGGCCAAGACTGAAGCTTTCTTT
TRBV4-2,TRBJ1-4,NA,NA,CASSQDQGRFEKLFF,TGTGCCAGCAGCCAAGATCAGGGGCGATTTGAAAAACTGTTTTTT
TRBV5-1,TRBJ2-1,few,NA,CASSLGRGEQFF,TGCGCCAGCAGCTTGGGGAGGGGTGAGCAGTTCTTC
TRBV7-9,TRBJ2-5,NA,TRBD1,CASSLMTGKEETQYF,TGTGCCAGCAGCCTCATGACAGGGAAGGAAGAGACCCAGTACTTC
TRBV28,TRBJ1-3,NA,TRBD1,CASIFGDRGLGNTIYF,TGTGCCAGCATCTTCGGGGACAGGGGGCTCGGAAACACCATATATTTT
TRBV7-2,TRBJ1-1,NA,NA,CASSSLRGADTEAFF,TGTGCCAGCAGCTCCCTTAGGGGCGCGGACACTGAAGCTTTCTTT
TRBV9,TRBJ1-4,few,NA,CASSTTGSGNEKLFF,TGTGCCAGCAGCACAACAGGGTCTGGTAATGAAAAACTGTTTTTT
TRBV5-1,TRBJ2-5,few,NA,CASSLGPVETQYF,TGCGCCAGCAGCTTGGGTCCGGTAGAGACCCAGTACTTC
TRBV9,TRBJ2-7,few,TRBD1,CASSVGTPTGGYEQYF,TGTGCCAGCAGCGTAGGTACGCCGACAGGGGGCTACGAGCAGTACTTC
TRBV4-3,TRBJ2-1,few,NA,CASSQKNEQFF,TGCGCCAGCAGCCAGAAAAATGAGCAGTTCTTC
TRBV3-1,TRBJ2-7,NA,TRBD1,CASSQGPGQIEQYF,TGTGCCAGCAGCCAAGGGCCGGGACAGATAGAGCAGTACTTC
TRBV2,TRBJ2-1,NA,NA,CASRKSAQNNEQFF,TGTGCCAGCAGAAAATCGGCCCAGAACAATGAGCAGTTCTTC
TRBV25-1,TRBJ1-1,NA,TRBD1,CASSDPGTGAEAFF,TGTGCCAGCAGTGACCCGGGGACAGGGGCTGAAGCTTTCTTT
TRBV5-1,TRBJ1-4,few,TRBD1,CASSFQGAGEKLFF,TGCGCCAGCAGCTTTCAGGGGGCTGGGGAAAAACTGTTTTTT
TRBV7-6,TRBJ1-5,NA,NA,CASSLAAWQPQHF,TGTGCCAGCAGCTTAGCGGCGTGGCAGCCCCAGCATTTT
TRBV20-1,TRBJ2-1,NA,TRBD2,CSARHGTSGVQQFF,TGCAGTGCTAGACATGGGACTAGCGGGGTCCAGCAGTTCTTC